This T cell receptor beta chain was documented in a study of T cell responses to AZD1222 COVID-19 vaccine (dated by TCRdb to about 2021). Context from the whole study: Because spike-specific TCR depth and breadth did not differ between the two schedules, AZD1222 recipients who got a second dose at roughly 4 weeks were pooled with those who got a second dose at roughly 12 weeks. A total of 230 or so trial participants underwent TCR sequencing, of whom 200 to 220 received two doses of AZD1222 and about 25 received two doses of the MenACWY control vaccine. Trial participants were enrolled by age into subgroups of 18-55, 56-69 and 70-plus years, and 148, 28 and 57 TCR-sequenced participants, respectively, were included in these subgroups.

The paper as a whole reports these results and caveats: The vaccine-associated CD4 TCRs covered the entire spike protein, and the dominant responses fell in regions 160-218 and 743-854. Epitopes outside the regions mutated in the B.1.351 and B.1.1.7 variants were reportedly recognized by nearly half of the unique spike-specific TCRs. Because no samples from the day 14 peak response were available, repertoires could be characterized only after the peak T cell response. After two AZD1222 doses, both the breadth and the depth of spike-specific TCRs were significantly higher than at day 0 and than in MenACWY recipients. Participants were mostly white British, with more females than males. The authors suggested clonal diversity may have been underestimated. The 56-69-year group was small, and its depth increase did not reach significance, likely because of low power. Conclusions about previously exposed vaccinees are limited because only five to seven AZD1222 recipients were SARS-CoV-2 seropositive at baseline.

Taken with the paper, the label for time point translates to: baseline before first vaccination. Vaccinee samples came from UK trials COV001 and COV002, including a single-blind randomized controlled phase 2/3 trial of AZD1222 (ChAdOx1 nCoV-19) in healthy adults. For TCRbeta chain sequencing, PBMC samples from trial participants were taken at day 0 and at day 28 after the second dose. Trimming at the junction amounts to 1 base on V and 3 bases on J, and the germline ends lie 21 bases apart. According to the germline V gene, CDR1 reads MGHRA and CDR2 reads YSYEKL. The CDR3 numbers 18 residues from cysteine through phenylalanine. Only the CDR3 portion is preserved as DNA: 54 bases, with reading frame beginning at the first base. Details on this clone: Its antigen remains undetermined. Per-base qualities were not stored, and no clone one base away is much larger.

The CDR3 regions of human TCRbeta chains were analyzed by immunosequencing. Per the original workflow: TCRs in the repertoires were compared against a reference library of SARS-CoV-2-specific TCRs that had been generated with the MIRA antigen-specificity platform. Breadth meant the fraction of unique TCRs that were SARS-CoV-2-associated, whereas depth meant the fraction of total T cells that were SARS-CoV-2-associated. Using the MIRA data, every spike-specific TCR was mapped to the spike region that the TCR reacted to and assigned to either a CD4 or a CD8 class. Log10-transformed breadth and depth values were compared by one-way ANOVA with Sidak's multiple comparisons tests. Imported from immuneACCESS, the table was reduced by TCRdb to in-frame sequences with V and J called. These copies leave out some clones; in studies compared against another copy, an unresolved V gene accounts for under half, and the cause of the remainder is not known. V and J calls and clone size come straight from that table; D and trimming were deduced from the DNA. Within this sample are 150,000 to 200,000 clones, with about 85% of them counted one time only. The ten largest account for 2.6% of the sample.

The chain was built from TRBV4-1 and TRBJ1-1; no confident D gene assignment can be made. The source of this sequence is an adult in good health. Sequencing was performed on peripheral blood, taken on day 0 of AZD1222 vaccination. CDR3 sequence: CASSQGGGSNWMDTEAFF. The sequenced DNA is TGCGCCAGCAGCCAAGGGGGAGGCAGCAACTGGATGGACACTGAAGCTTTCTTT.